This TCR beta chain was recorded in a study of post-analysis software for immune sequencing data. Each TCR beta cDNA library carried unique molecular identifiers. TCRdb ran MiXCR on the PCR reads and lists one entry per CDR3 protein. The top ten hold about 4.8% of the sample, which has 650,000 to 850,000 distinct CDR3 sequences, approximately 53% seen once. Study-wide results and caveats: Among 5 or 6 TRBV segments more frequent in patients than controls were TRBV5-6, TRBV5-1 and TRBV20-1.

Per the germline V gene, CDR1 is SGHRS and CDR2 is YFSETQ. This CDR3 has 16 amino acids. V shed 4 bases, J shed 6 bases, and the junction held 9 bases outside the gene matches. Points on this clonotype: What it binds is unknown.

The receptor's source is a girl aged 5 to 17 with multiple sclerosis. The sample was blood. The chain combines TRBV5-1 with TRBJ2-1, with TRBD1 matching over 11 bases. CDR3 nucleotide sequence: TGCGCCAGCAGCCACGCAGGGGACAGGGGGATCAATGAGCAGTTCTTC. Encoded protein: CASSHAGDRGINEQFF.